This T cell receptor beta chain was sequenced in a study of lymphopenia after photon versus proton radiotherapy. Study-wide results and caveats: Only patients who died were analyzed for survival; proton advantage is unproven. After the lymphocyte nadir, photon-treated repertoires showed oligoclonal expansion, especially of CD8+ Temra cells.

The ends were cut back, 5 bases at V and 0 bases at J, with 8 bases in the middle. The CDR3 totals 14 residues. Looked up from germline, CDR1 is SGHAT and CDR2 is FQNNGV. Generated by immunoSEQ multiplex PCR, the TCRdb table keeps only in-frame clones and is missing some. Of about 18,000 clones listed, around 85% are singletons. This clone has just a few counts. The antigen is not known. Here the sequenced sample was peripheral blood, taken from a patient treated with proton-based radiotherapy. V usage is TRBV11-2 and J usage is TRBJ1-5; unclear D gene. The TCR originated in a man between 65 and 85 years old with pancreatic cancer. The CDR3 sequence: CASSLSDSNQPQHF. DNA for the CDR3: TGTGCCAGCAGCCTGAGCGATAGCAATCAGCCCCAGCATTTT.